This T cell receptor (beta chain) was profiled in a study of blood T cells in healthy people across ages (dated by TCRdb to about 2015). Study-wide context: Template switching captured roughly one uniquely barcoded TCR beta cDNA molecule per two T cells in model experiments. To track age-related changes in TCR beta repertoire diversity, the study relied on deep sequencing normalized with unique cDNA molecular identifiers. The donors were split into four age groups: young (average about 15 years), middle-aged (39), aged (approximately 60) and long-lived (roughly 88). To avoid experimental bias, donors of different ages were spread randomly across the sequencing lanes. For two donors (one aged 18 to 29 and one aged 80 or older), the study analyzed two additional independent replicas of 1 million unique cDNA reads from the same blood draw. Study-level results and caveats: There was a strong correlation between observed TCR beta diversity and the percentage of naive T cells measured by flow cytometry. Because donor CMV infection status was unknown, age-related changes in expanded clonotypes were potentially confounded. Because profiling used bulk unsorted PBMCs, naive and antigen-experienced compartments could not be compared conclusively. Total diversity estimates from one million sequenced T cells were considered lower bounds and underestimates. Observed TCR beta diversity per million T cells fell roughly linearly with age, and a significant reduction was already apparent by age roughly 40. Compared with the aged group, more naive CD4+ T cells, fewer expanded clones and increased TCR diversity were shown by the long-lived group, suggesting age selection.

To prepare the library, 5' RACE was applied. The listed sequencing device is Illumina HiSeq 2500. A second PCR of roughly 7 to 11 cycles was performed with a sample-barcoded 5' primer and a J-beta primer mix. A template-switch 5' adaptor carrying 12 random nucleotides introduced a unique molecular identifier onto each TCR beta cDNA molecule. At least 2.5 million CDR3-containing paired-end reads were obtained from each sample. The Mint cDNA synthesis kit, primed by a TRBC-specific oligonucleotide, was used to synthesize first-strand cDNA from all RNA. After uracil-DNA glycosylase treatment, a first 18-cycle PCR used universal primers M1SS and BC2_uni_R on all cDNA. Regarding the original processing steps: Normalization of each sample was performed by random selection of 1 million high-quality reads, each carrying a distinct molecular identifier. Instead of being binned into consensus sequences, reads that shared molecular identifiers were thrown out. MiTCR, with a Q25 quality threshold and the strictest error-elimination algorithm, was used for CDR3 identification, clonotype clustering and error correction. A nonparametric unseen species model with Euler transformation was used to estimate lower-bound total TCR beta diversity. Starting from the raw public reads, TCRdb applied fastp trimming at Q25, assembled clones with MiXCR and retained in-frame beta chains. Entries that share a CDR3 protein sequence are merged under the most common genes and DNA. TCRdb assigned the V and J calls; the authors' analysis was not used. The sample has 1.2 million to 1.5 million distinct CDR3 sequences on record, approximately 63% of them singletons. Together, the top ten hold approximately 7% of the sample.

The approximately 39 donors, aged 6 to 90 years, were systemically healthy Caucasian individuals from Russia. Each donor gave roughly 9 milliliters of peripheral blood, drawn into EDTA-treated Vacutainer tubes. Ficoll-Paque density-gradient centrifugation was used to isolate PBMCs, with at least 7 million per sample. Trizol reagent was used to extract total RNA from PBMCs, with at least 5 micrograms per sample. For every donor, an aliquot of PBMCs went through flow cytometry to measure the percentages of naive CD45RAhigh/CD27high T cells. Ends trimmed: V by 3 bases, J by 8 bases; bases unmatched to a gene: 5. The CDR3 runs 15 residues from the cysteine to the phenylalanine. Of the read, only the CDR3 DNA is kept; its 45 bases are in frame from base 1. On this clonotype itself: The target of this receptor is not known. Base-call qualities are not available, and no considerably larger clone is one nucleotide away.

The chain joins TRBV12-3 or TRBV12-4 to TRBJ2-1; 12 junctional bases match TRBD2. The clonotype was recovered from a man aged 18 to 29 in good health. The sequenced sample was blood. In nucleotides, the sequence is TGTGCCAGCAGTTTGCTAGCGGGAGGGTTCTATGAGCAGTTCTTC. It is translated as CASSLLAGGFYEQFF.